Following are 21 T cell receptor beta chains from one sample sequenced in a study of cytomegalovirus exposure and HLA in healthy donors. Sequencing used immunoSEQ multiplex PCR; TCRdb keeps in-frame clones, though not all of them. The sample includes tens of thousands of clones, 94% of them seen just once. Sequencing was carried out using PBMCs. Receptors originate from a woman aged 18-29 years in good health and CMV-seropositive.

The genes are TRBV19 and TRBJ1-6, with TRBD1 matching 7 bases. V lost 4 bases and J lost 7; bases outside the gene matches: 7. This CDR3 has 15 amino acids. From germline, CDR1 is LNHDA and CDR2 SQIVND (reference sequence). The CDR3 is CASSNDRVGNSPLHF. For the CDR3, the DNA is TGTGCCAGTAGTAACGACAGGGTCGGAAATTCACCCCTCCACTTT.

V usage is TRBV28 and J usage is TRBJ1-2, with D hard to call. This CDR3 is 13 amino acids long. The V end lost 8 bases, the J end lost 1 base, and 11 bases lay between the germline ends. Germline values: CDR1 MDHEN, CDR2 SYDVKM. The CDR3 spells CASGNRVNYGYTF. CDR3 nucleotides: TGTGCCAGCGGAAACAGAGTTAACTATGGCTACACCTTC.

This rearrangement joins TRBV27 to TRBJ2-1, with 12 bases that match TRBD2. Per germline, CDR1 MNHEY and CDR2 SMNVEV (reference sequence). The trim removed 6 bases at V and 1 base at J, leaving 1 base unmatched. The CDR3 totals 15 residues. This chain's CDR3 is CASSLAGGSYNEQFF. DNA of the CDR3: TGTGCCAGCAGCCTAGCGGGAGGGTCCTACAATGAGCAGTTCTTC.

The chain recombines TRBV5-1 with TRBJ2-1, with D possibly being TRBD2 (6 bases). Trimming removed 0 bases at V and 4 bases at J, with 11 bases between. The CDR3 extends over 15 amino acids. Germline CDR1 and CDR2: SGHRS and YFSETQ. CDR3 amino acids: CASSLEPGAYNEQFF. CDR3 coding DNA: TGCGCCAGCAGCTTGGAGCCGGGAGCTTACAATGAGCAGTTCTTC.

The V call is TRBV6-4, the J call TRBJ2-2; 8 positions agree with TRBD2. The CDR3 is 18 residues long. The V gene's germline CDR1 is MRHNA and CDR2 SNTAGT. Trimming removed 4 bases from V and 0 bases from J; junction bases left unmatched: 10. In DNA, the CDR3 is TGTGCCAGCAGTGTTGGAATAGCGGGGTTCGCGAACACCGGGGAGCTGTTTTTT. Translated, it gives CASSVGIAGFANTGELFF.

The gene calls are TRBV2 and TRBJ2-7; the match to TRBD2 covers 10 bases. The CDR3 sequence is 15 residues long. In germline, CDR1 is SNHLY, CDR2 FYNNEI. The V gene end was trimmed by 6 bases and the J gene end by 2 bases; junction bases not matched to a gene: 7. CDR3 in DNA: TGTGCCAGCAGGAGTCTAGCGGGGGATGCCTACGAGCAGTACTTC. Translated: CASRSLAGDAYEQYF.

Concerning this clone itself: The junction differs from germline at one of its ends, possibly a read error. The DNA of the CDR3 is TGTGCCAGTAGTATAGATTTCCGGGGGAGTAGGGTTTTT. This gives the protein CASSIDFRGSRVF. The chain combines TRBV19 with TRBJ1-4, with D tentatively TRBD1 (5 bases). The CDR3 is 13 residues long. In germline, CDR1 is LNHDA, CDR2 SQIVND (reference sequence). The full variable domain, with the rest looked up from reference TRBV19 and TRBJ1-4, is DGGITQSPKYLFRKEGQNVTLSCEQNLNHDAMYWYRQDPGQGLRLIYYSQIVNDFQKGDIAEGYSVSREKKESFPLTVTSAQKNPTAFYLCASSIDFRGSRVFGSGTQLSVL.

The chain has TRBV6-6 and TRBJ1-2; D gene ambiguous. This CDR3 is built from 14 residues. Trimming took off 7 bases at V and 0 bases at J, with 12 bases between the two ends. Germline V gene lookup returns CDR1 MNHNY and CDR2 SVGAGI (reference sequence). CDR3 in DNA: TGTGCCAGCATGGCTTCGGGAACTAACTATGGCTACACCTTC. Its translation is CASMASGTNYGYTF.

The gene calls are TRBV28 and TRBJ2-7; tentative D call: TRBD1 (6 bases). Deletions cut 1 base from V and 7 bases from J, with 17 bases between. The CDR3 runs to 15 residues. Germline CDR1 and CDR2: MDHEN and SYDVKM. The DNA of the CDR3 is TGTGCCAGCAGTTTATCGTACAGGGATCAGGGAGAGCAGTACTTC. This gives the protein CASSLSYRDQGEQYF.

J is TRBJ2-5 and V is TRBV28; 8 bases fit TRBD1. Germline loops: CDR1 MDHEN, CDR2 SYDVKM. This CDR3 is built from 15 residues. J lost 5 bases, V lost 4 bases, and 9 bases had no gene match. The CDR3 DNA reads as TGTGCCAGCAGTTACCCCCAGGGGGCATTGGAGACCCAGTACTTC. Its protein is CASSYPQGALETQYF.

In its sample, this clone was seen once. The chain joins TRBV5-4 to TRBJ2-5, with a possible D match to TRBD2 (6 bases). Germline-derived CDR1 and CDR2 are SGHNT and YYREEE (reference sequence). The length of the CDR3 is 14 residues. The germline V and J ends were trimmed by 3 bases and 2 bases, with 11 bases remaining between them. The CDR3 here is CASSSLALQETQYF. CDR3 coding DNA: TGTGCCAGCAGCTCTCTAGCGCTACAAGAGACCCAGTACTTC.

The chain uses TRBV11-2 and TRBJ2-6, with 9 bases fitting TRBD1. From germline, CDR1 is SGHAT and CDR2 FQNNGV. The V segment lost 6 bases and the J segment 4 bases; nucleotides outside the gene matches: 10. There are 17 residues in the CDR3. The CDR3 bases are TGTGCCAGCAGACGACCGGGACAGGGCTCCGGGGCCAACGTCCTGACTTTC. Amino acid sequence: CASRRPGQGSGANVLTF.

This clone appeared once. The identical CDR3 is also encoded by other nucleotide sequences in the sample. The genes are TRBV5-1 and TRBJ2-1; 7 nucleotides line up with TRBD2. The CDR3 sequence is 15 residues long. Per the germline V gene, CDR1 is SGHRS and CDR2 is YFSETQ. Losses at the gene ends were 0 bases for V and 2 bases for J; bases not matched to a gene: 2. CDR3: CASSLAGGAYNEQFF. The CDR3 bases are TGCGCCAGCAGCTTGGCGGGAGGAGCCTACAATGAGCAGTTCTTC.

The V call is TRBV6-6, the J call TRBJ2-1; 9 nucleotides line up with TRBD2. Germline trimming cut 3 bases from V and 8 bases from J; bases unmatched to any gene: 8. CDR3 length: 15 residues. Germline V gene lookup returns CDR1 MNHNY and CDR2 SVGAGI (reference sequence). The chain's CDR3 is CASSYLAGGADEQFF. DNA for the CDR3: TGTGCCAGCAGTTATTTGGCGGGAGGGGCCGATGAGCAGTTCTTC.

The rearrangement links TRBV6-1 to TRBJ1-4, with 9 nucleotides matching TRBD1. The junction had 8 bases not matched to a gene; V was cut back by 10 bases and J by 8 bases. Germline assignment: CDR1 MNHNS and CDR2 SASEGT. CDR3 size: 13 residues. The CDR3 loop reads CATWTGVWEKLFF. The CDR3 coding sequence is TGTGCCACTTGGACAGGGGTATGGGAAAAACTGTTTTTT.

This clone was picked up a small number of times. The V call is TRBV6-1, the J call TRBJ1-6; 9 nucleotides match TRBD1. The V gene's germline CDR1 is MNHNS and CDR2 SASEGT. Germline trimming cut 4 bases from V and 6 bases from J; bases unmatched to any gene: 7. This CDR3 comprises 16 residues. CDR3 nucleotide sequence: TGTGCCAGCAGTGGGACGACGGGACAGGGTAATTCACCCCTCCACTTT. It encodes CASSGTTGQGNSPLHF.

This clone was seen only once. The chain recombines TRBV6-1 with TRBJ1-5; D is undetermined. Trimming pared 2 bases from V and 10 bases from J, leaving 15 bases between. The CDR3 length is 14 residues. From germline, CDR1 is MNHNS and CDR2 SASEGT. CDR3 protein: CASSELTVLGPQHF. As DNA, the CDR3 is TGTGCCAGCAGTGAATTAACGGTGCTTGGTCCCCAGCATTTT.

The chain couples TRBV5-5 to TRBJ2-7; 7 nucleotides line up with TRBD2. Per germline, CDR1 SGHKS and CDR2 YYEKEE (reference sequence). Trimming removed 4 bases from V and 0 bases from J; junction bases left unmatched: 4. This CDR3 region has 14 residues. This CDR3 reads CASSVSGGSYEQYF. DNA of the CDR3: TGTGCCAGCAGCGTTTCGGGGGGCTCCTACGAGCAGTACTTC.

The V and J genes are TRBV11-3 and TRBJ2-3; possible D gene TRBD2, 6 bases. Per the germline V gene, CDR1 is SGHNT and CDR2 is YENEEA. Between the trimmed V and J ends, which lost 6 bases and 6 bases, there was a span of 10 bases. There are 12 residues in the CDR3. The CDR3 DNA sequence: TGTGCCAGCAGTCCCGGGAGCGATACGCAGTATTTT. It specifies CASSPGSDTQYF.

The table lists this clone with a count of one. The chain links TRBV4-3 to TRBJ1-6; D possibly corresponds to TRBD1 (5 bases). V was shortened by 1 base and J by 10 bases, with 14 bases between the two germline ends. This CDR3 has 15 residues. CDR1 and CDR2 (germline): LGHNA, YSLEER. This chain's CDR3 is CASSQVGQRQSPLHF. The CDR3 region has the DNA TGCGCCAGCAGCCAAGTCGGGCAACGACAGTCACCCCTCCACTTT.

The chain recombines TRBV7-2 with TRBJ2-3; D might be TRBD2 (6 bases). Germline values: CDR1 SGHTA, CDR2 FQGNSA. CDR3 length: 17 residues. V was pared by 3 bases and J by 0 bases, with 16 bases between. In DNA, the CDR3 is TGTGCCAGCAGCTTGGACTGGCGGGGTGCTAGCACAGATACGCAGTATTTT. Amino acids: CASSLDWRGASTDTQYF.